This T cell receptor beta chain came from a study of blood T cells in healthy people across ages. V gave up 7 bases and J gave up 9 bases, with 15 bases separating them. CDR3 length: 12 amino acids. CDR1 ENHRY and CDR2 SYGVKD come from the germline V gene. This clonotype has only a few counts. Then a second PCR, running roughly 7 to 12 cycles, was carried out with a sample-barcoded 5' primer and a J-beta primer mix. TCRdb re-called the 5' RACE reads through MiXCR, storing one row per CDR3 protein. The sample includes around 1.5 million distinct CDR3 sequences, around 35% of them seen just once. What was sequenced was blood. J is TRBJ1-1 and V is TRBV10-3; D unresolved. This TCR was sampled from a woman between 25 and 40 years old in good health. CDR3 in amino acids: CAIKAGPAKAFF. The CDR3 region has the DNA TGTGCCATCAAAGCAGGACCGGCTAAAGCTTTCTTT.